This T cell receptor (beta chain) was sequenced in a study of T-cell memory formation after mild COVID-19. Study results and limitations: Clones that contracted clustered mainly in CM and EM if CD4+ and in EMRA if CD8+.

V lost 6 bases, J lost 6 bases, and 21 bases lay in between. This CDR3 region has 15 residues. The sample holds many counts of this clonotype. The antigen is undetermined. The authors produced TCR alpha and TCR beta cDNA libraries with sample barcodes and UMIs by 5'RACE using constant-segment primers. TCRdb re-derived calls from the 5' RACE reads in MiXCR, one entry per CDR3 protein. The sample carries about 39,000 distinct CDR3 sequences, about 6.7% recorded once. This chain connects TRBV12-3 or TRBV12-4 to TRBJ2-7, with TRBD1 as a possible D gene (6 bases). The source is an adult who had mild COVID-19 (a few samples of this study predate the infection). Cell type and time point are not known. Specimen: PBMCs or a T cell subset sorted from them (not recorded which). This chain's CDR3 is CASSLQGGAIGEQYF. CDR3 nucleotide sequence: TGTGCCAGCAGCCTACAGGGTGGCGCTATTGGCGAGCAGTACTTC.